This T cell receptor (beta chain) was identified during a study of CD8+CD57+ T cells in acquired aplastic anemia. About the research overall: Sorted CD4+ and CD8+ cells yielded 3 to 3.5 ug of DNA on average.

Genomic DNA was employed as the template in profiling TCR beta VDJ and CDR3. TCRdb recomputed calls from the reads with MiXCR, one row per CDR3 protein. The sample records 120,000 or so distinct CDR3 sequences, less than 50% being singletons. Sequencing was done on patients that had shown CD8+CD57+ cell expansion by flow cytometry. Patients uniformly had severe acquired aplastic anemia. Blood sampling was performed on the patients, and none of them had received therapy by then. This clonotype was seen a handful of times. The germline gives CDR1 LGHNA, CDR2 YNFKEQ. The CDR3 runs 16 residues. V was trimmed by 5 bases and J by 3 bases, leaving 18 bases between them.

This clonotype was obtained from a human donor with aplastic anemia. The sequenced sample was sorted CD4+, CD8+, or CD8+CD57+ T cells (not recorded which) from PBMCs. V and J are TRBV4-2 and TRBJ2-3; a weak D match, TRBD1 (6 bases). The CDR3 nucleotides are TGTGCCAGCAGCGGGAGCCAGGGGCGGTTGACAGATACGCAGTATTTT. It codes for CASSGSQGRLTDTQYF.